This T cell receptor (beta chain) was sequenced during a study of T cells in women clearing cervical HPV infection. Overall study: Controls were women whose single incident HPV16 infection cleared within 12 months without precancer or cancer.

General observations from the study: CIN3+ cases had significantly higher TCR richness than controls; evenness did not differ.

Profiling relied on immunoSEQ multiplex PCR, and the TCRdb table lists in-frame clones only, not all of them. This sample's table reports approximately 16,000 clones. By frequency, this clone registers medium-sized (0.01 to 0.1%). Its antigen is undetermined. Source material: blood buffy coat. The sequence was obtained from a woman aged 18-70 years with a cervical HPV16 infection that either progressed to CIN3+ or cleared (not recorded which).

CDR3 region: CASSLVWETGDEKLFF. Incomplete CDR3 DNA: TGTGCCAGCAGCTTGGTTTGGGAGACAGGGGATGAAAAA. The chain joins TRBV5-4 to TRBJ1-4; 8 bases match TRBD1. The missing CDR3 end, 3 residues past where the read stops, is filled in from the germline J gene. The junction had 7 bases not matched to a gene; V was cut back by 0 bases and J by 6 bases. Per germline, CDR1 SGHNT and CDR2 YYREEE (reference sequence). The CDR3 extends over 16 amino acids.